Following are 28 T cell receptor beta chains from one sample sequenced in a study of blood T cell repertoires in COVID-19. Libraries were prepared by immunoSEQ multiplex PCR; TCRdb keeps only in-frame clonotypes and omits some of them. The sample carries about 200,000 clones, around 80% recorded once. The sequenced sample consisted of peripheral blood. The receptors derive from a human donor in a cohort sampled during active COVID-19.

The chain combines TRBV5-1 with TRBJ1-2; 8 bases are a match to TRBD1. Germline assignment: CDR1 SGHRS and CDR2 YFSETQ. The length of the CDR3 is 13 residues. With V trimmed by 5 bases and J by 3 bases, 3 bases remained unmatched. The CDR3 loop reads CASSSGQDYGYTF. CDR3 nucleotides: TGCGCCAGCAGTTCGGGACAGGACTATGGCTACACCTTC.

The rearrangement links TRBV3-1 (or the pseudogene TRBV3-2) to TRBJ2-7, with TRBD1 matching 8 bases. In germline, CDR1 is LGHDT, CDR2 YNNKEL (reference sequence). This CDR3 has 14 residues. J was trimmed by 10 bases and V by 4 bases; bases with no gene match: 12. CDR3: CASSPLRDRPSQYF. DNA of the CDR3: TGTGCCAGCAGCCCCCTCCGGGACAGGCCCTCCCAGTACTTC.

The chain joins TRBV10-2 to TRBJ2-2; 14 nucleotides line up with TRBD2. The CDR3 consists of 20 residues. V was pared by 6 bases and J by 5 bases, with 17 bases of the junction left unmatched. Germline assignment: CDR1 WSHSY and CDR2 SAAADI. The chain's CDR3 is CASRGRTGPWTSGRTGELFF. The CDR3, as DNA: TGCGCCAGCAGAGGGAGGACAGGCCCATGGACTAGCGGGAGGACCGGGGAGCTGTTTTTT.

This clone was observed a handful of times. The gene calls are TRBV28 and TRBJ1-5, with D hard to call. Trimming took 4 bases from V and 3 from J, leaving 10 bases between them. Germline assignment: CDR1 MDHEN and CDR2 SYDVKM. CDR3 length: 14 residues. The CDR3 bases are TGTGCCAGCAGTTCGGAGAGGTACAATCAGCCCCAGCATTTT. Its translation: CASSSERYNQPQHF.

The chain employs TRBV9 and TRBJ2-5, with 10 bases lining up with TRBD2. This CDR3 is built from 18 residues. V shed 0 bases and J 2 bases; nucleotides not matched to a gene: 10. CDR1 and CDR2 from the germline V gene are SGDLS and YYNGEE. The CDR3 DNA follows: TGTGCCAGCAGCGTAGGTACTAGCGGGGATGGAGCGCAAGAGACCCAGTACTTC. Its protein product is CASSVGTSGDGAQETQYF.

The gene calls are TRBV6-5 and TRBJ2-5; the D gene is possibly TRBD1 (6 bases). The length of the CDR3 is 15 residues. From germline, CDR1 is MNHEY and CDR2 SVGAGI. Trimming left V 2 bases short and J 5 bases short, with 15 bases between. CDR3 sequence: CASSYGKGRGETQYF. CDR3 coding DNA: TGTGCCAGCAGTTACGGGAAGGGAAGGGGGGAGACCCAGTACTTC.

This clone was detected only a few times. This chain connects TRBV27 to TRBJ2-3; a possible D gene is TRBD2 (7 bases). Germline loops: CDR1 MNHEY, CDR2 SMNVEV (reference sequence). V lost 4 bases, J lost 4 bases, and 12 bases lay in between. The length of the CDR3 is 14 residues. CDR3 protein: CASSSRGGADTQYF. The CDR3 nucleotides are TGTGCCAGCAGTTCGCGAGGGGGGGCAGATACGCAGTATTTT.

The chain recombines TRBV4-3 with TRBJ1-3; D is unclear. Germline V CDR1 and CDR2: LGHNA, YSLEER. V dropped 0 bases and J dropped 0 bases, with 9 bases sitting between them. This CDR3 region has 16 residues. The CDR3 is CASSQEGRGSGNTIYF. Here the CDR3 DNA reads TGCGCCAGCAGCCAAGAAGGGCGGGGCTCTGGAAACACCATATATTTT.

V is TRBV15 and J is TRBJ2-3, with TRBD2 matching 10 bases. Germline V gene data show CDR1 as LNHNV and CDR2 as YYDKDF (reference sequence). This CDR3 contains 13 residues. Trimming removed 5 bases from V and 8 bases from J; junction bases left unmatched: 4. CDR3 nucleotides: TGTGCCACCAGCCCCGGGACTAGCGTTACGCAGTATTTT. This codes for CATSPGTSVTQYF.

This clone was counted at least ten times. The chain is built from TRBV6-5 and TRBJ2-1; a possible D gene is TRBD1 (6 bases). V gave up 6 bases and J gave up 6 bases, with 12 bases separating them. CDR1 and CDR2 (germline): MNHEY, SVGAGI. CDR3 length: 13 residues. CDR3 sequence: CASSPDSLNEQFF. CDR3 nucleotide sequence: TGTGCCAGCAGCCCGGACAGTCTCAATGAGCAGTTCTTC.

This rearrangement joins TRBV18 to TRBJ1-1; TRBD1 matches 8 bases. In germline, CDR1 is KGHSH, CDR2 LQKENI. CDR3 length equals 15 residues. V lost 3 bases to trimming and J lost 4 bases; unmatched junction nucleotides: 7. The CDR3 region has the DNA TGTGCCAGCTCACCCTATACAGGGGGGATCACTGAAGCTTTCTTT. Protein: CASSPYTGGITEAFF.

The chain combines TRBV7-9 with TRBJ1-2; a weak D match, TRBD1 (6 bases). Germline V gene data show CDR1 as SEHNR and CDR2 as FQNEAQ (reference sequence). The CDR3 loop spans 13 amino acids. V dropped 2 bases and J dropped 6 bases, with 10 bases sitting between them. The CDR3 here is CASSLQGRDGYTF. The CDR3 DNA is TGTGCCAGCAGCTTACAGGGGAGGGATGGCTACACCTTC.

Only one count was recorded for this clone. This CDR3 reads CSASRRESEQYF. The DNA for the CDR3 is TGCAGTGCTAGTCGGCGGGAGAGCGAGCAGTACTTC. The rearrangement joins TRBV20-1 to TRBJ2-7; 7 bases fit TRBD2. CDR1 DFQATT and CDR2 SNEGSKA come from the germline V gene (reference sequence). V was pared by 3 bases and J by 6 bases, with 5 bases of the junction left unmatched. The CDR3 has 12 residues.

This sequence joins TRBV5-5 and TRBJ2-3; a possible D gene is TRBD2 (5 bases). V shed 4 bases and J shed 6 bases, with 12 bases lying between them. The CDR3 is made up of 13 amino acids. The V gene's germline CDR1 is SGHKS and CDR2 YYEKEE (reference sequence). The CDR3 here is CASSPERRDTQYF. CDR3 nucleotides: TGTGCCAGCAGCCCTGAGAGGAGGGATACGCAGTATTTT.

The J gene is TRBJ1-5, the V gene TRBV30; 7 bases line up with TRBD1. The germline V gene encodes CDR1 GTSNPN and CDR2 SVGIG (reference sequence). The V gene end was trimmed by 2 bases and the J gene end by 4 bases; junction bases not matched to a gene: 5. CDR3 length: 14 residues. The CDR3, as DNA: TGTGCCTGGAGTATACAGGGGAGTAATCAGCCCCAGCATTTT. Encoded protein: CAWSIQGSNQPQHF.

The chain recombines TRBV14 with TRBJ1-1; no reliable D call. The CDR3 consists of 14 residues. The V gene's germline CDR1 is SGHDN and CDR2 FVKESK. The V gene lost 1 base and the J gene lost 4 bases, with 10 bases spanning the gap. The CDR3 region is CASSQGLGGTEAFF. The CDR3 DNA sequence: TGTGCCAGCAGCCAAGGTCTGGGAGGCACTGAAGCTTTCTTT.

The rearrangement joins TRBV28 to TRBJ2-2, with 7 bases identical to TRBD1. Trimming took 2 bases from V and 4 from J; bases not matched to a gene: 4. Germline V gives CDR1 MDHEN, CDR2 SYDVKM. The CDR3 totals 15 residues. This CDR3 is CASSLEGGTTGELFF. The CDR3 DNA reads TGTGCCAGCAGTTTAGAAGGGGGCACCACCGGGGAGCTGTTTTTT. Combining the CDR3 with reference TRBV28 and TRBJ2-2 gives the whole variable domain DVKVTQSSRYLVKRTGEKVFLECVQDMDHENMFWYRQDPGLGLRLIYFSYDVKMKEKGDIPEGYSVSREKKERFSLILESASTNQTSMYLCASSLEGGTTGELFFGEGSRLTVL.

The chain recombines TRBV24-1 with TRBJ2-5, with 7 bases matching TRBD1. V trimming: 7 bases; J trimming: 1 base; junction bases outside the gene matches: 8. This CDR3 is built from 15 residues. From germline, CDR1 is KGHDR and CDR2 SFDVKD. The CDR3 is CATSQLTGFQETQYF. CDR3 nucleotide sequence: TGTGCCACCAGCCAATTGACAGGGTTCCAAGAGACCCAGTACTTC.

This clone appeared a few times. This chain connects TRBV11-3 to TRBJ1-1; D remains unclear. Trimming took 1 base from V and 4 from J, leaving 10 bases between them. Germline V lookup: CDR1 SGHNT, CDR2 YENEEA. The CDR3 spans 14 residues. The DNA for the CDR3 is TGTGCCAGCAGCTTAGGGGCCGAGGGCACTGAAGCTTTCTTT. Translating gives CASSLGAEGTEAFF.

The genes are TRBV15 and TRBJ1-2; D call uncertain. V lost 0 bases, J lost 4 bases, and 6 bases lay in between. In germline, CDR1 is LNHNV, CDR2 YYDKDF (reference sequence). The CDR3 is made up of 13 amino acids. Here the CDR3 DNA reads TGTGCCACCAGCAGAGATCGTTCCTATGGCTACACCTTC. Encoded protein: CATSRDRSYGYTF.

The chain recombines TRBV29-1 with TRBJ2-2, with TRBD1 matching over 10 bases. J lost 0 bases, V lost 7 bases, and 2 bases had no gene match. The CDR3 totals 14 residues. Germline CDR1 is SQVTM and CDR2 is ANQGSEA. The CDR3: CSGGQGANTGELFF. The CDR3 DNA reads TGCAGCGGAGGACAGGGGGCGAACACCGGGGAGCTGTTTTTT.

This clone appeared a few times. In nucleotides, the CDR3 is TGTGCCAGCAGGCAGGGGGGTGAAGCTTTCTTT. Amino acids: CASRQGGEAFF. The chain employs TRBV7-9 and TRBJ1-1; the match to TRBD1 covers 7 bases. J gave up 7 bases and V 6 bases, and 2 bases lay outside the gene matches. CDR3 length: 11 residues. Germline-derived CDR1 and CDR2 are SEHNR and FQNEAQ (reference sequence).

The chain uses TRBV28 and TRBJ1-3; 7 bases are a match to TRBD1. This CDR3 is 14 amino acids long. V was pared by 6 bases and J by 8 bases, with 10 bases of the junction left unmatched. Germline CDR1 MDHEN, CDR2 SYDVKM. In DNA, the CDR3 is TGTGCCAGCAGCCAAACTCCAGGGGGTTACACCATATATTTT. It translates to CASSQTPGGYTIYF.

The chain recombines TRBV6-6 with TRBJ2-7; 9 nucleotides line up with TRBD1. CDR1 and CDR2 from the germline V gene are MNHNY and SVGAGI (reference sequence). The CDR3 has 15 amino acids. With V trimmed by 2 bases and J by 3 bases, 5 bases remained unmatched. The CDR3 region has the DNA TGTGCCAGCAGTTACCCGGGACAGGGTGTCTACGAGCAGTACTTC. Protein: CASSYPGQGVYEQYF.

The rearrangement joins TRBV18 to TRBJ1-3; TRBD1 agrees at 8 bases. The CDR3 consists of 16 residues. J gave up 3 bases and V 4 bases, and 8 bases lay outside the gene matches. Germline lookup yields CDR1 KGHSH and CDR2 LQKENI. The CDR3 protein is CASSQGQVKSGNTIYF. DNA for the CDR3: TGTGCCAGCTCACAGGGACAGGTCAAAAGTGGAAACACCATATATTTT.

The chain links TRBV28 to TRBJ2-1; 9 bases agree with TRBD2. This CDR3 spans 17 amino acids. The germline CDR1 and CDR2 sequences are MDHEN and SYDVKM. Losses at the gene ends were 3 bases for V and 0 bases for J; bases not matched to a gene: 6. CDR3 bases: TGTGCCAGCAGTTTTCCGCGGGAGGGGACCTCCTACAATGAGCAGTTCTTC. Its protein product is CASSFPREGTSYNEQFF.

The CDR3: CASSFVTGKAFF. In nucleotides, the CDR3 is TGTGCCAGCAGTTTCGTCACCGGGAAAGCTTTCTTT. The chain has TRBV12-3 or TRBV12-4 and TRBJ1-1; D not certain. The CDR3 contains 12 residues. Trimming pared 3 bases from V and 9 bases from J, leaving 11 bases between.

The CDR3 sequence is CASTRGSGGSSPGNIQYF. The CDR3 nucleotides are TGTGCCAGCACCCGGGGCAGCGGGGGATCCTCACCAGGGAACATTCAGTACTTC. The chain carries TRBV5-5 and TRBJ2-4; 8 nucleotides match TRBD2. The CDR3 contains 18 residues. The V gene's germline CDR1 is SGHKS and CDR2 YYEKEE (reference sequence). V dropped 6 bases and J dropped 7; count of bases not matched to a gene: 21. The full variable domain, rest sourced from reference TRBV5-5 and TRBJ2-4, is DAGVTQSPTHLIKTRGQQVTLRCSPISGHKSVSWYQQVLGQGPQFIFQYYEKEERGRGNFPDRFSARQFPNYSSELNVNALLLGDSALYLCASTRGSGGSSPGNIQYFGAGTRLSVL.